A selection of T cell receptor beta chains follows, all from one sample in a study of blood T cells in healthy people across ages. TCRdb reanalysed the 5' RACE reads using MiXCR and keeps one entry per CDR3 protein. This sample has about 1.5 million distinct CDR3 sequences, with about 45% found just once. The sequencing sample was made of blood. Every receptor here comes from a woman aged 18-29 years in good health. Each CDR3 is given with its conserved first and last residue. The order of the fields is J gene, D gene, clone size, V gene, CDR3 protein, CDR3 DNA. A D gene is named only where the DNA matches it firmly. Clone size, where shown, is once, few, many, or a class for clones that have expanded.

TRBJ1-2 | - | few | TRBV27 | CASSLSYTGGYTF | TGTGCCAGCAGTTTATCCTATACAGGGGGCTACACCTTC
TRBJ2-7 | - | - | TRBV10-3 | CATAKKELVEQYF | TGTGCCACAGCGAAGAAGGAACTTGTTGAGCAGTACTTC
TRBJ2-3 | - | - | TRBV19 | CASSIGRNTDTQYF | TGTGCCAGTAGTATAGGCAGGAATACAGATACGCAGTATTTT
TRBJ2-7 | - | - | TRBV19 | CASSMQGNEQYF | TGTGCCAGTAGTATGCAGGGGAATGAGCAGTACTTC
TRBJ2-1 | TRBD2 | few | TRBV7-2 | CASSRTGTRMFNEQFF | TGTGCCAGCAGCCGAACCGGGACTAGGATGTTTAATGAGCAGTTCTTC
TRBJ2-5 | - | - | TRBV4-1 | CASSHPVQGKGQNEQYF | TGCGCCAGCAGCCATCCCGTACAGGGAAAGGGGCAAAATGAGCAGTACTTC
TRBJ2-1 | - | - | TRBV29-1 | CSVEVTVSEQFF | TGCAGCGTAGAAGTAACGGTGAGTGAGCAGTTCTTC
TRBJ1-1 | - | - | TRBV9 | CASSVQARDEAFF | TGTGCCAGCAGCGTACAGGCGAGGGATGAAGCTTTCTTT
TRBJ2-5 | - | many | TRBV20-1 | CSARPKGGETQYF | TGCAGTGCTAGACCAAAAGGAGGAGAGACCCAGTACTTC
TRBJ1-3 | - | - | TRBV5-1 | CASSFSDSGNTIYF | TGCGCCAGCAGCTTTTCGGACTCTGGAAACACCATATATTTT
TRBJ2-4 | - | few | TRBV29-1 | CSVRMAKNIQYF | TGCAGCGTCCGGATGGCCAAAAACATTCAGTACTTC
TRBJ2-3 | - | few | TRBV6-2/TRBV6-3 | CASNDPTDTQYF | TGTGCCAGCAATGACCCCACAGATACGCAGTATTTT
TRBJ1-2 | - | few | TRBV6-2/TRBV6-3 | CASSTDKGGIYGYTF | TGTGCCAGCAGCACCGACAAAGGGGGTATCTATGGCTACACCTTC
TRBJ1-5 | - | - | TRBV20-1 | CSALVSGTYSNQPQHF | TGTAGTGCTCTGGTGAGCGGTACATATAGCAATCAGCCCCAGCATTTT
TRBJ2-1 | TRBD2 | - | TRBV29-1 | CSVVVAGGNEQFF | TGCAGCGTTGTCGTTGCGGGGGGAAATGAGCAGTTCTTC
TRBJ2-6 | - | few | TRBV24-1 | CATSGTSGANVLTF | TGTGCCACCAGTGGTACCTCTGGGGCCAACGTCCTGACTTTC
TRBJ2-2 | - | few | TRBV7-2 | CASSLVRSSTNTGELFF | TGTGCCAGCAGCTTAGTCAGGAGCAGCACGAACACCGGGGAGCTGTTTTTT
TRBJ2-5 | TRBD1 | few | TRBV12-3/TRBV12-4 | CASSHTGGDETQYF | TGTGCCAGCAGCCATACAGGGGGCGATGAGACCCAGTACTTC
TRBJ2-4 | TRBD2 | few | TRBV7-2 | CASSTASGGASGNIQYF | TGTGCCAGCAGCACCGCTAGCGGGGGGGCCTCCGGAAACATTCAGTACTTC
TRBJ1-1 | TRBD1 | few | TRBV6-5 | CASSFGQGAAFF | TGTGCCAGCAGCTTCGGACAGGGGGCTGCTTTCTTT
TRBJ2-3 | - | - | TRBV20-1 | CSASGISPSQYF | TGCAGTGCTAGCGGGATCTCCCCATCGCAGTATTTT